What follows is one TCR beta chain and its context. Its target antigen remains unknown. Qualities for individual bases were not recorded, and no much larger clone is one base off. The identical CDR3 is also encoded by other nucleotide sequences in the sample. From the germline V gene (reference sequence), CDR1 is SGHKS and CDR2 is YYEKEE. From the cysteine up to the phenylalanine, the CDR3 has a length of 11 residues. The sequence is cut down to CDR3 DNA, 33 bases in frame from base 1. The germline ends are 6 bases apart after V is trimmed by 4 bases and J by 4 bases. Libraries were built with the immunoSEQ multiplex PCR assay. For most patients, genomic DNA was isolated with the Qiagen DNeasy Blood and Tissue Kit and sent frozen to Adaptive Biotechnologies for TCR sequencing. For most patients, high-throughput TCR-beta CDR3 sequencing of genomic DNA was performed by Adaptive Biotechnologies. As for how the authors treated the data: TCR sequencing data for over 15 patients were retrieved from Adaptive's ImmunoSEQ software; a few other patients were processed with MiXCR and VDJtools. CD4 versus CD8 sorting errors were corrected by removing sequences found in both subsets at a frequency ratio below 5:1. CDR3 nucleotide sequences shared between donor and recipient were removed because the origin of such sequences could not be assigned. To count as alloreactive, a clone needed at least 2-fold expansion over unstimulated cells and a minimum CFSE-low frequency of 0.002% (template counts) or 0.001% (read counts). Clones detected in sequenced pre-transplant spleen, lymph node, or MLR CFSE-low populations of the donor or recipient were defined as mappable. The cumulative frequency of alloreactive clones was calculated as a percentage of all sequences, weighted by copy number. TCRdb's version of the immuneACCESS table is confined to in-frame rearrangements and falls short of the full clone set. An unresolved V gene accounts for under half of the shortfall where checked; the remainder is of unknown origin. V, J and clone size reflect that table, while D and trimming were determined from the DNA. This sample is represented by 100,000 or so clones; 91% of them were singletons. Jointly, the top ten make up about 0.18% of the sample.

This entry comes from a study of graft-versus-host responses after intestinal transplantation (dated by TCRdb to the early 2020s). A note on the overall study: Recipients received multivisceral, liver-intestinal, or isolated intestinal transplants. Every recipient was given anti-thymocyte globulin induction, followed by 2 to 4 years of maintenance tacrolimus and steroids. Graft-versus-host and host-versus-graft alloreactive T cell clones were tracked in the graft, circulation and bone marrow after intestinal transplantation using bulk TCR-beta CDR3 sequencing. Alloreactive clones were identified by sequencing pre-transplant mixed lymphocyte reaction products and comparing these products with unstimulated pre-transplant donor and recipient T cells. The cohort enrolled 24 intestinal transplant recipients including one retransplant, and 3 patients lacking pretransplant specimens were excluded. A peak of at least 4% donor T cells among recipient peripheral blood mononuclear cells was the definition used for donor T cell macrochimerism. Samples from a few later patients were sequenced in-house on an Illumina MiSeq with MiXCR processing rather than by the commercial service. The full study reports these points: The conclusions were limited by the relatively low number and heterogeneity of the intestinal transplant patients. GvH clones were detected in recipient bone marrow, and some of these GvH clones were observed earlier in ileal mucosa or blood, consistent with an intestinal mucosal origin. Early after transplant, peak levels of circulating GvH clones were associated with declines in HvG clones. In patients with donor T cell macrochimerism, the allografts had high GvH to HvG T cell clonal ratios.

In the paper's terms, the time point label means: cells obtained before transplantation from donor or recipient. CD3+CD4+ and CD3+CD8+ populations were FACS-sorted from unstimulated pre-transplant donor and recipient cells taken from spleen or lymph nodes. The V and J genes are TRBV5-5 and TRBJ2-7; the D gene identity is not certain. This receptor was identified in a human donor who was the organ donor for an intestinal transplant. The sequencing used unstimulated CD4+ T cells sorted from spleen or lymph node cells, collected before transplant. The CDR3 loop reads CASSTGYEQYF. The nucleotides read TGTGCCAGCAGCACGGGTTACGAGCAGTACTTC.